These 24 T cell receptor beta chains share one sample of origin, sequenced in a study of shared T cell receptors in the human thymus. Here immunoSEQ multiplex PCR was the method, and the copy in TCRdb shows in-frame clones only, minus some. Among 650,000 to 950,000 clones, approximately 85% were seen once, and the ten largest hold roughly 0.01%. These sequences were also reported in another study, on human thymus T cells.

Sequencing was performed on thymocytes. These receptors were taken from a girl under two years old with a congenital heart defect.

The genes are TRBV5-1 and TRBJ1-2; D is undetermined. Looked up from germline, CDR1 is SGHRS and CDR2 is YFSETQ. V shed 4 bases and J shed 4 bases, with 14 bases lying between them. The length of the CDR3 is 14 residues. CDR3 region: CASSEPTGTYGYTF. DNA for the CDR3: TGCGCCAGCAGCGAACCCACGGGAACCTATGGCTACACCTTC.

The chain joins TRBV29-1 to TRBJ1-2; the D is unclear. This CDR3 region has 16 residues. Germline CDR1 and CDR2: SQVTM and ANQGSEA. V lost 4 bases and J lost 8, with 26 bases in between. The CDR3 here is CSVVSRNLLLTDGYTF. The CDR3 DNA reads TGCAGCGTTGTATCCAGGAATCTCCTATTGACCGACGGCTACACCTTC.

In its sample, this clone was seen a few times. This rearrangement joins TRBV6-5 to TRBJ2-7, with 9 bases that match TRBD1. The CDR3 is 14 amino acids. V shed 3 bases, J shed 9 bases, and the junction held 9 bases outside the gene matches. The germline V gene encodes CDR1 MNHEY and CDR2 SVGAGI. In DNA, the CDR3 is TGTGCCAGCAGTTATGGGACAGGGAAGGGAAGGCAGTACTTC. This sequence encodes CASSYGTGKGRQYF.

The rearrangement links TRBV4-3 to TRBJ1-1, with TRBD1 as a possible D gene (5 bases). Trimming left V 3 bases short and J 7 bases short, with 12 bases between. The CDR3 loop spans 13 amino acids. Per the germline V gene, CDR1 is LGHNA and CDR2 is YSLEER. CDR3 DNA sequence: TGCGCCAGCAGCCAGTTCAGGGAGGGTGAAGCTTTCTTT. This encodes CASSQFREGEAFF.

As regards this clone: Other nucleotide sequences in the sample specify the same CDR3. V is TRBV29-1 and J is TRBJ1-1; D not certain. Germline V CDR1 and CDR2: SQVTM, ANQGSEA. The CDR3 contains 18 residues. V was pared by 3 bases and J by 0 bases, with 23 bases between. The CDR3 DNA reads as TGCAGCGTTGATTGGTGGGAGGGAAAGGGAAACATGAACACTGAAGCTTTCTTT. As protein: CSVDWWEGKGNMNTEAFF.

The genes are TRBV10-3 and TRBJ1-1; 7 positions agree with TRBD1. The germline CDR1 and CDR2 sequences are ENHRY and SYGVKD. The V and J ends lost 7 bases and 2 bases, in that order; junction bases with no gene match: 4. The length of the CDR3 is 13 residues. The CDR3 DNA follows: TGTGCCATCAAGGGACAGAACAACACTGAAGCTTTCTTT. Residues: CAIKGQNNTEAFF.

The V and J genes are TRBV2 and TRBJ1-5; 10 bases line up with TRBD1. Germline V lookup: CDR1 SNHLY, CDR2 FYNNEI. The CDR3 is 17 residues long. J lost 1 base, V lost 8 bases, and 11 bases had no gene match. CDR3 sequence (DNA): TGTGCCAGCTCAGGGACAGGGGATGGCTCGAGCAATCAGCCCCAGCATTTT. Translated: CASSGTGDGSSNQPQHF. Drawing the rest from reference TRBV2 and TRBJ1-5, the complete variable domain is EPEVTQTPSHQVTQMGQEVILRCVPISNHLYFYWYRQILGQKVEFLVSFYNNEISEKSEIFDDQFSVERPDGSNFTLKIRSTKLEDSAMYFCASSGTGDGSSNQPQHFGDGTRLSIL.

There are a few counts of this clone. V and J are TRBV9 and TRBJ1-1, with D perhaps TRBD1 (5 bases). The germline V gene has CDR1 SGDLS and CDR2 YYNGEE. This CDR3 contains 14 residues. Between the trimmed V and J ends, which lost 3 bases and 1 base, there was a span of 10 bases. In DNA form, the CDR3 reads TGTGCCAGCAGCGCCCCCGGACAGAACACTGAAGCTTTCTTT. This encodes CASSAPGQNTEAFF.

The gene calls are TRBV9 and TRBJ2-1; 9 positions agree with TRBD2. The CDR3 has 17 residues. Per the germline V gene, CDR1 is SGDLS and CDR2 is YYNGEE. The ends lost 0 bases at V and 2 bases at J; junction bases unmatched: 6. CDR3 region: CASSVESGGRPYNEQFF. CDR3 DNA: TGTGCCAGCAGCGTAGAGAGCGGGGGGCGGCCCTACAATGAGCAGTTCTTC. Full variable domain (missing parts from reference TRBV9 and TRBJ2-1): DSGVTQTPKHLITATGQRVTLRCSPRSGDLSVYWYQQSLDQGLQFLIQYYNGEERAKGNILERFSAQQFPDLHSELNLSSLELGDSALYFCASSVESGGRPYNEQFFGPGTRLTVL.

This chain links TRBV18 with TRBJ2-3; TRBD2 might be the D (6 bases). Germline loops: CDR1 KGHSH, CDR2 LQKENI. With 3 bases removed from V and 6 bases from J, the gap between germline ends came to 22 bases. This CDR3 comprises 17 residues. CDR3 nucleotides: TGTGCCAGCTCACCTCAAAACCTACGGGGGACGGGGGATACGCAGTATTTT. It codes for CASSPQNLRGTGDTQYF.

The chain is built from TRBV5-5 and TRBJ2-7; D not certain. The CDR3 sequence is 12 residues long. Trimming cost V 2 bases and J 3 bases, with 6 bases left between them. CDR1 and CDR2 from the germline V gene are SGHKS and YYEKEE (reference sequence). The CDR3 region has the DNA TGTGCCAGCAGCTTTCCCAACTACGAGCAGTACTTC. It specifies CASSFPNYEQYF.

The chain links TRBV7-6 to TRBJ2-7; a weak D match, TRBD1 (5 bases). The CDR3 covers 15 residues. The V end was cut by 0 bases, the J end by 2 bases, with 11 bases between. The germline V gene has CDR1 SGHVS and CDR2 FNYEAQ. The CDR3 protein is CASSLAPRGTYEQYF. DNA of the CDR3: TGTGCCAGCAGCTTAGCGCCTAGGGGCACCTACGAGCAGTACTTC.

The V gene is TRBV15, the J gene TRBJ2-7; D is possibly TRBD2 (6 bases). The CDR3 length is 17 residues. V dropped 5 bases and J dropped 5 bases, with 25 bases sitting between them. Germline values: CDR1 LNHNV, CDR2 YYDKDF (reference sequence). CDR3 in DNA: TGTGCCACCAGCCCAGACACGGTGGTTGGGACTCCCCACGAGCAGTACTTC. Its translation is CATSPDTVVGTPHEQYF.

This chain joins TRBV27 and TRBJ2-7; a possible D gene is TRBD1 (5 bases). This CDR3 is 15 amino acids long. Germline lookup yields CDR1 MNHEY and CDR2 SMNVEV (reference sequence). The V gene lost 8 bases and the J gene lost 3 bases, with 20 bases spanning the gap. The CDR3 bases are TGTGCCAGCCTTCCGACCCAGGGCATTGGCTACGAGCAGTACTTC. This sequence encodes CASLPTQGIGYEQYF.

The rearrangement uses TRBV5-1 and TRBJ2-7; maybe TRBD1 (6 bases). This CDR3 spans 22 amino acids. The germline CDR1 and CDR2 sequences are SGHRS and YFSETQ. The V end lost 2 bases, the J end lost 2 bases, and 35 bases lay between the germline ends. CDR3 in DNA: TGCGCCAGCAGCTTCGGCGGTACAGCCTCAGGGGCAGAGGCCGAGGGCCCCTACGAGCAGTACTTC. This encodes CASSFGGTASGAEAEGPYEQYF. Filled out from reference TRBV5-1 and TRBJ2-7, the complete variable domain reads KAGVTQTPRYLIKTRGQQVTLSCSPISGHRSVSWYQQTPGQGLQFLFEYFSETQRNKGNFPGRFSGRQFSNSRSEMNVSTLELGDSALYLCASSFGGTASGAEAEGPYEQYFGPGTRLTVT.

This chain connects TRBV10-1 to TRBJ1-1, with 11 bases aligning to TRBD1. The V segment lost 2 bases and the J segment 5 bases; nucleotides outside the gene matches: 1. Germline assignment: CDR1 WNHNN and CDR2 SYGVQD (reference sequence). The length of the CDR3 is 14 residues. The chain's CDR3 is CASSEGQGATEAFF. The CDR3 DNA reads TGCGCCAGCAGTGAGGGACAGGGGGCGACTGAAGCTTTCTTT.

The chain uses TRBV27 and TRBJ1-2; perhaps TRBD1 as D (5 bases). Trimming took 3 bases from V and 4 from J, leaving 36 bases between them. Germline V gene sequence: CDR1 MNHEY, CDR2 SMNVEV (reference sequence). This CDR3 region has 22 residues. CDR3 protein: CASSFYGPSGREGRDPSYGYTF. The DNA of the CDR3 is TGTGCCAGCAGTTTTTACGGGCCTTCCGGGAGGGAGGGACGGGATCCTAGCTATGGCTACACCTTC.

This clone was recorded a few times. The chain has TRBV6-5 and TRBJ1-2, with no clear D. The CDR3 consists of 14 residues. Trimming cost V 6 bases and J 4 bases, with 15 bases left between them. Per germline, CDR1 MNHEY and CDR2 SVGAGI. The CDR3 DNA is TGTGCCAGCAGAGCCCCGAGAAGTCCCTATGGCTACACCTTC. Its protein is CASRAPRSPYGYTF.

This sequence joins TRBV27 and TRBJ2-7; the D is unclear. The germline V gene encodes CDR1 MNHEY and CDR2 SMNVEV (reference sequence). Trimming took off 5 bases at V and 0 bases at J, with 11 bases between the two ends. This CDR3 has 14 amino acids. CDR3 in amino acids: CASSNRHPSYEQYF. In nucleotides, the CDR3 is TGTGCCAGCAGTAACCGACATCCCTCCTACGAGCAGTACTTC.

The chain links TRBV7-2 to TRBJ1-5; D not certain. CDR3 size: 17 residues. From germline, CDR1 is SGHTA and CDR2 FQGNSA. Trimming removed 5 bases from V and 0 bases from J, with 17 bases in between. The CDR3 loop is CASSPTPGRHSNQPQHF. In DNA form, the CDR3 reads TGTGCCAGCAGCCCCACCCCAGGCAGACATAGCAATCAGCCCCAGCATTTT.

This clone has a single count. The chain employs TRBV7-9 and TRBJ2-2; D might be TRBD2 (6 bases). Germline assignment: CDR1 SEHNR and CDR2 FQNEAQ (reference sequence). Trimming pared 5 bases from V and 1 base from J, leaving 17 bases between. The CDR3 consists of 17 residues. The CDR3 region has the DNA TGTGCCAGCAGCATAGAACTGGGACTGGAGAACACCGGGGAGCTGTTTTTT. This translates into CASSIELGLENTGELFF.

The rearrangement uses TRBV9 and TRBJ1-2; D ambiguous. The CDR3 loop spans 13 amino acids. Germline V gene sequence: CDR1 SGDLS, CDR2 YYNGEE. Trimming stripped 0 bases from V and 4 bases from J, with 7 bases between. Written as DNA, the CDR3 is TGTGCCAGCAGCGTAGCGAGGATCTATGGCTACACCTTC. Protein sequence: CASSVARIYGYTF.

This sequence joins TRBV2 and TRBJ2-5; tentative D call: TRBD1 (6 bases). Germline values: CDR1 SNHLY, CDR2 FYNNEI. This CDR3 spans 14 amino acids. The germline V and J ends were trimmed by 10 bases and 5 bases, with 20 bases remaining between them. CDR3 sequence: CATHQQGAKETQYF. The DNA for the CDR3 is TGTGCCACCCACCAACAGGGAGCAAAGGAGACCCAGTACTTC.

This clone turned up a few times. This chain connects TRBV6-4 to TRBJ2-2; a possible D gene is TRBD1 (6 bases). The CDR3 length is 16 residues. The germline V gene has CDR1 MRHNA and CDR2 SNTAGT. V lost 0 bases and J lost 2, with 10 bases in between. The CDR3 region has the DNA TGTGCCAGCAGTGACTCGACAGGCTCCAACACCGGGGAGCTGTTTTTT. This translates into CASSDSTGSNTGELFF.